This TCR beta chain was identified during a study of response to subunit inactivated influenza vaccine. This clonotype was recorded a few times. Its cognate antigen is unknown. Whole-study results and caveats: It was suggested by the authors that few new T cells are recruited by each seasonal influenza vaccination.

TCRdb reprocessed the RT-PCR reads with MiXCR, giving one entry per CDR3 protein. The sample has over 400,000 distinct CDR3 sequences, over 10% seen once. The junction had 4 bases not matched to a gene; V was cut back by 5 bases and J by 7 bases. There are 13 residues in the CDR3. Germline V lookup: CDR1 MDHEN, CDR2 SYDVKM. The TCR sequence derives from a man in his fifties who received an inactivated influenza vaccine. The rearrangement joins TRBV28 to TRBJ2-4, with 8 bases aligning to TRBD2. Sequenced material: PBMCs from blood, taken 35 to 45 days after vaccination. The CDR3 sequence is CASSPGTRNIQYF. CDR3 DNA: TGTGCCAGCAGTCCTGGGACTAGGAACATTCAGTACTTC.